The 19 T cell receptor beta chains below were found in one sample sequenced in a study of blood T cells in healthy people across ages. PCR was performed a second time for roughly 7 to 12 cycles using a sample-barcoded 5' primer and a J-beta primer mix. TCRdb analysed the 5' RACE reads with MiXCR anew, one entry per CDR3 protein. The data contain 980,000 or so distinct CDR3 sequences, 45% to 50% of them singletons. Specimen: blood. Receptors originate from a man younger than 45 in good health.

The CDR3 nucleotides read TGTGCCAGCAGTAAACAGGGAGGCCATGGCTACACCTTC. As protein: CASSKQGGHGYTF. This rearrangement joins TRBV6-5 to TRBJ1-2; TRBD1 is a possible D gene (6 bases). Per germline, CDR1 MNHEY and CDR2 SVGAGI. Trimming took off 5 bases at V and 6 bases at J, with 13 bases between the two ends. This CDR3 comprises 13 residues.

The DNA for the CDR3 is TGCAGTGCTAGAGATGTAGGGCGGAATAATGAAAAACTGTTTTTT. Amino acids: CSARDVGRNNEKLFF. The chain is built from TRBV20-1 and TRBJ1-4; D is uncertain. CDR3 length: 15 residues. Germline assignment: CDR1 DFQATT and CDR2 SNEGSKA (reference sequence). V gave up 0 bases and J gave up 4 bases, with 12 bases separating them.

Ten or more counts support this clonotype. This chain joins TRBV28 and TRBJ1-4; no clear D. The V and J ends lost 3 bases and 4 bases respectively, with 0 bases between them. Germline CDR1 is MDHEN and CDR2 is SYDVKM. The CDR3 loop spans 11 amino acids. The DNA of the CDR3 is TGTGCCAGCAGTTTTAATGAAAAACTGTTTTTT. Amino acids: CASSFNEKLFF. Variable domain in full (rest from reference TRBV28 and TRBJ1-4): DVKVTQSSRYLVKRTGEKVFLECVQDMDHENMFWYRQDPGLGLRLIYFSYDVKMKEKGDIPEGYSVSREKKERFSLILESASTNQTSMYLCASSFNEKLFFGSGTQLSVL.

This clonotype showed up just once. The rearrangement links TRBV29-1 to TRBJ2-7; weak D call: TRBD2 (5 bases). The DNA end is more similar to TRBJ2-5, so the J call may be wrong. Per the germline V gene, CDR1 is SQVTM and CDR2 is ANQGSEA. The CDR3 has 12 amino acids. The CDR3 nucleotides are TGCAGCGTGGATACTAGTAGTGGGACCCAGTACTTC. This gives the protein CSVDTSSGTQYF.

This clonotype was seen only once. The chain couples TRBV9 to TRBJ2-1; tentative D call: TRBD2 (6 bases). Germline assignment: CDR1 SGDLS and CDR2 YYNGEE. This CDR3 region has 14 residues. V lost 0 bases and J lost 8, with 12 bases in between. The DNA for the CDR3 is TGTGCCAGCAGCGTAGCTCAGGGAGGAGATGAGCAGTTCTTC. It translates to CASSVAQGGDEQFF.

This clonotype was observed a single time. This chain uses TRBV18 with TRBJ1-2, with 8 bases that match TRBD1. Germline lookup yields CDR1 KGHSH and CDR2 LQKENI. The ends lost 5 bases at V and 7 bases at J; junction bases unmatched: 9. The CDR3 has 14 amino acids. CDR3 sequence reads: CASSADRDMSGYTF. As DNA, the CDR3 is TGTGCCAGCTCAGCGGACAGGGACATGAGTGGCTACACCTTC.

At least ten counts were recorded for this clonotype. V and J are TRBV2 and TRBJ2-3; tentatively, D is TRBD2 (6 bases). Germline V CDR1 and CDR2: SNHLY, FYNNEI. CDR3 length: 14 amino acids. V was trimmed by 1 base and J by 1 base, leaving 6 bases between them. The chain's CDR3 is CASSEGRGTDTQYF. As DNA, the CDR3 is TGTGCCAGCAGTGAAGGGAGGGGCACAGATACGCAGTATTTT.

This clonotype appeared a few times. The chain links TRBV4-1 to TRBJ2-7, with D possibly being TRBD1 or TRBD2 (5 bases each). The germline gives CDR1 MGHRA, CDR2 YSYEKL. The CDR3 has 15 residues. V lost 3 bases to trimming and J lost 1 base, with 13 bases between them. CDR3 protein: CASSQGRDGSYEQYF. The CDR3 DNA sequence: TGCGCCAGCAGCCAGGGTCGGGACGGTTCCTACGAGCAGTACTTC.

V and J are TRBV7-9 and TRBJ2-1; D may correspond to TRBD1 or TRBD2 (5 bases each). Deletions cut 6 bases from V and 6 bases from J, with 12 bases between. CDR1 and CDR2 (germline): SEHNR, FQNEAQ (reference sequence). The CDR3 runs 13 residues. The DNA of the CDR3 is TGTGCCAGCAGTCCTGTCGGGGCCAATGAGCAGTTCTTC. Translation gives CASSPVGANEQFF. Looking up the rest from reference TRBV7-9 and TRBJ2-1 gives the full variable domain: DTGVSQNPRHKITKRGQNVTFRCDPISEHNRLYWYRQTLGQGPEFLTYFQNEAQLEKSRLLSDRFSAERPKGSFSTLEIQRTEQGDSAMYLCASSPVGANEQFFGPGTRLTVL.

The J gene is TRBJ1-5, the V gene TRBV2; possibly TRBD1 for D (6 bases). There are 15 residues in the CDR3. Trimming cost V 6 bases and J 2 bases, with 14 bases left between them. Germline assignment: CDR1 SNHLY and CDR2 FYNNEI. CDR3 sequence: CASRSTGLGNQPQHF. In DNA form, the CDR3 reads TGTGCCAGCAGGTCGACAGGTCTGGGCAATCAGCCCCAGCATTTT.

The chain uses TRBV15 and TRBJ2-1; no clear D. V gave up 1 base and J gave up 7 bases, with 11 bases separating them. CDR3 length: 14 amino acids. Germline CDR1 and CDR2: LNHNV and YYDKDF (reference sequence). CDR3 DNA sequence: TGTGCCACCAGCAGAGTCCCGTTCGGGAATGAGCAGTTCTTC. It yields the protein CATSRVPFGNEQFF.

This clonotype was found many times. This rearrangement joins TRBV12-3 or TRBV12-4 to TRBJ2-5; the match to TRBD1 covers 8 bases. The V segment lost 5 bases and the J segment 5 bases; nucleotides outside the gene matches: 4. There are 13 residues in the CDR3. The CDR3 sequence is CASSETGEETQYF. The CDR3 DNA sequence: TGTGCCAGCAGTGAGACAGGGGAGGAGACCCAGTACTTC.

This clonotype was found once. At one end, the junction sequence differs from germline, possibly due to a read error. The CDR3 nucleotides read TGCAGTGCTAGAGATCCCGCCCGGGCCTCGGCCTACAGTGAGCAGTTCTTC. Its translation: CSARDPARASAYSEQFF. This chain links TRBV20-1 with TRBJ2-1; D is uncertain. This CDR3 region has 17 residues. The germline V gene has CDR1 DFQATT and CDR2 SNEGSKA (reference sequence).

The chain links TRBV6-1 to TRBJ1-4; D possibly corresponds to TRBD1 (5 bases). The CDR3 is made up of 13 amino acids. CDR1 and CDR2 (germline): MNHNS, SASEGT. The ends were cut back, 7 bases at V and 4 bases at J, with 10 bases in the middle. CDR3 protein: CASIGGGNEKLFF. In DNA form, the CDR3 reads TGTGCCAGCATCGGGGGGGGTAATGAAAAACTGTTTTTT.

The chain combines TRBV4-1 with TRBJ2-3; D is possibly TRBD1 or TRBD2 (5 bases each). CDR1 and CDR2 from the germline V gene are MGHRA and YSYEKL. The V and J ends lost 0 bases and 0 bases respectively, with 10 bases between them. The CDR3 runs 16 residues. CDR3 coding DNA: TGCGCCAGCAGCCAAGATATGAGGGGTAGCACAGATACGCAGTATTTT. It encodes CASSQDMRGSTDTQYF.

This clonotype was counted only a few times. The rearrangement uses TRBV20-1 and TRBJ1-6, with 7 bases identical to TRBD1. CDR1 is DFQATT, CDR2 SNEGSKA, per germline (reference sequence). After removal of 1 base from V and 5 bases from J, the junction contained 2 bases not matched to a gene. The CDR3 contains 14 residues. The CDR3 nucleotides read TGCAGTGCTAGAGCCGGGACAGATAATTCACCCCTCCACTTT. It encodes CSARAGTDNSPLHF.

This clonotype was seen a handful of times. The CDR3 DNA reads as TGCAGTGCTAACCTCCCCGGGACTAGCGGGGCTAATGAGCAGTTCTTC. Translating gives CSANLPGTSGANEQFF. The gene calls are TRBV20-1 and TRBJ2-1; 13 bases match TRBD2. V trimming: 4 bases; J trimming: 7 bases; junction bases outside the gene matches: 10. This CDR3 region has 16 residues. Looked up from germline, CDR1 is DFQATT and CDR2 is SNEGSKA (reference sequence).

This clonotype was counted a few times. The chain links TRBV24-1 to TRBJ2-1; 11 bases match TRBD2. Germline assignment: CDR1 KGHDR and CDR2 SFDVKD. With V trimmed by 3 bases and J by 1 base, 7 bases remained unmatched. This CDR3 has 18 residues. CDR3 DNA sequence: TGTGCCACCAGTGATCCTACCACTAGCGGGGGATCCTACAATGAGCAGTTCTTC. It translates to CATSDPTTSGGSYNEQFF.

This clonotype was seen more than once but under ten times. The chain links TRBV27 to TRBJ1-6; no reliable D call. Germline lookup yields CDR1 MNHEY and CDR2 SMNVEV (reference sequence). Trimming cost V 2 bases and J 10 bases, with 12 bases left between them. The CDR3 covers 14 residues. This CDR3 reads CASSLTTTGSPLHF. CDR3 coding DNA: TGTGCCAGCAGTTTAACGACCACGGGCTCACCCCTCCACTTT.